One T cell receptor (beta chain) is described in this entry. This record belongs to a study of OX40 agonist ivuxolimab in advanced cancers. Background on the study: Age averaged around 60 years (range roughly 23 to 90), and 80% to 90% were male. Under the entry rules, prior anti-PD-1, anti-PD-L1 or anti-CTLA-4 therapy was allowed, and around 36% had some.

Germline assignment: CDR1 SGHNT and CDR2 YYREEE (reference sequence). The V and J ends lost 3 bases and 5 bases, in that order; junction bases with no gene match: 6. The CDR3 consists of 14 residues. Patients with autoimmune history or systemic immunosuppression were excluded. Some clones are missing from TCRdb's copy, which holds only in-frame ones; the method was immunoSEQ multiplex PCR. Of some 65,000 clones in the sample, 80% to 90% were seen once. The chain is built from TRBV5-4 and TRBJ2-7; 9 nucleotides align to TRBD1. The TCR sequence derives from an adult with an advanced solid tumor such as melanoma, head and neck, liver or kidney cancer. Sample: CD4+ or CD8+ T cells sorted from blood, taken in a trial of the OX40 agonist ivuxolimab. The CDR3 DNA follows: TGTGCCAGCAGCTCGGGACAGGGCCTTGACGAGCAGTACTTC. Translated, it gives CASSSGQGLDEQYF. Full variable domain (remainder filled in from reference TRBV5-4 and TRBJ2-7): ETGVTQSPTHLIKTRGQQVTLRCSSQSGHNTVSWYQQALGQGPQFIFQYYREEENGRGNFPPRFSGLQFPNYSSELNVNALELDDSALYLCASSSGQGLDEQYFGPGTRLTVT.